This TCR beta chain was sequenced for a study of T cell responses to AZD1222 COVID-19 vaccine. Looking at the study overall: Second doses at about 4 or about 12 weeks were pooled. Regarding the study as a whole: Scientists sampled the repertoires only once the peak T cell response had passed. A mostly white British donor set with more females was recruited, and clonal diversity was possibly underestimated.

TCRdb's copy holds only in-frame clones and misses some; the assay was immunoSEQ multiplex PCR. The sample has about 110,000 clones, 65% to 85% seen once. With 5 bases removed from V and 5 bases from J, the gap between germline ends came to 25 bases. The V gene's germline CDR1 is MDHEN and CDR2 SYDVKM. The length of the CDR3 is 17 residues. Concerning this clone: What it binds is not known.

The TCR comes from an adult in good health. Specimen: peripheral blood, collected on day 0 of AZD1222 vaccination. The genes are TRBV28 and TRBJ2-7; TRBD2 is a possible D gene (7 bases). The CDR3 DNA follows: TGTGCCAGCAGTGAACTCAGAGGGGGGGTCATAGATAACGAGCAGTACTTC. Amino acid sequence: CASSELRGGVIDNEQYF.